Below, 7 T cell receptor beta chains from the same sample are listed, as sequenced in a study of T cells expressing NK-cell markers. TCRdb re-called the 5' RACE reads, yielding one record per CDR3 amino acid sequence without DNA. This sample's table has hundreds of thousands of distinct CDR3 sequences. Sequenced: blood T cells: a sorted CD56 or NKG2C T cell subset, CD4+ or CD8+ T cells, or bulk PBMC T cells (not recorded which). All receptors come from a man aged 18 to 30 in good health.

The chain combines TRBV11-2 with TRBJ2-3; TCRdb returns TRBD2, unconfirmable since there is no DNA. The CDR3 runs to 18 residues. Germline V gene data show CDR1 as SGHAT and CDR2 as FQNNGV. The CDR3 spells CASSLGGRLIRSPDTQYF.

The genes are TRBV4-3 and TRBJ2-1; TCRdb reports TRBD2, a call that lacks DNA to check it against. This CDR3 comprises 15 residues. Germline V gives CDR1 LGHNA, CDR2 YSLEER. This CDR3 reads CASSQGVLAQDEQFF.

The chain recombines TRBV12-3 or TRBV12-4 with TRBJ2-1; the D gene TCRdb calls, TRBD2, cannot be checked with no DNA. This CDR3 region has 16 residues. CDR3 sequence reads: CASSAAGLAGGGEQFF.

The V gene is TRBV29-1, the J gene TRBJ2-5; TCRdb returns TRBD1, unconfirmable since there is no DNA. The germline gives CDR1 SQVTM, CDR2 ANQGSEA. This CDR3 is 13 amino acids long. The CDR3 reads CSVGGQGFETQYF. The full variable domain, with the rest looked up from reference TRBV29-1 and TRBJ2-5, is SAVISQKPSRDICQRGTSLTIQCQVDSQVTMMFWYRQQPGQSLTLIATANQGSEATYESGFVIDKFPISRPNLTFSTLTVSNMSPEDSSIYLCSVGGQGFETQYFGPGTRLLVL.

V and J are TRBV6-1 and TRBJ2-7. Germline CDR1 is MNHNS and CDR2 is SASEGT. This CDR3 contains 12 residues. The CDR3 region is CASQQQRYEQYF.

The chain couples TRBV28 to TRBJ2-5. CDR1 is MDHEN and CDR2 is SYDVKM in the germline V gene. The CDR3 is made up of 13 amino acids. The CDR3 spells CASDSGNRETQYF.

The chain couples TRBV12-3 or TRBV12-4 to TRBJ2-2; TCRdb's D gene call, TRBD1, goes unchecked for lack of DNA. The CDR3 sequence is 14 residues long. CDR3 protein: CASRSGTDTGELFF.